A selection of T cell receptor beta chains follows, all from one sample in a study of T cells after yellow fever vaccination. TCRdb re-called the 5' RACE reads through MiXCR, storing one row per CDR3 protein. The sample has about 26,000 distinct CDR3 sequences; 4.5% are singletons. The material was PBMCs, either bulk or a sorted T-cell subset (CD4+, CD8+, memory, or dextramer-sorted; not recorded which), obtained on the day of the yellow fever booster vaccination. These receptors were taken from a man younger than 30 who received the YFV17D yellow fever vaccine. The CDR3 runs from the conserved cysteine through the conserved F or W. D genes are given only for firm matches. Size is stated for part of the rows, as once, few or many counts, or as a class when the clone is expanded.

size	J	D	V	CDR3	DNA
many	TRBJ1-1	NA	TRBV12-3/TRBV12-4	CASSFMIRNTEAFF	TGTGCCAGCAGTTTTATGATCAGGAACACTGAAGCTTTCTTT
few	TRBJ2-2	TRBD2	TRBV4-1	CASSPGVAGVTNGELFF	TGCGCCAGCAGTCCCGGGGTAGCGGGGGTAACTAACGGGGAGCTGTTTTTT
many	TRBJ2-7	NA	TRBV20-1	CSATGPQPSYEQYF	TGCAGTGCAACAGGCCCACAGCCCTCCTACGAGCAGTACTTC
many	TRBJ2-1	TRBD1	TRBV29-1	CSVEEPLDRATYNEQFF	TGCAGCGTTGAAGAACCCCTGGACAGGGCGACCTACAATGAGCAGTTCTTC
many	TRBJ1-1	NA	TRBV7-9	CASSSTLVSEAFF	TGTGCCAGCAGCTCTACACTAGTATCTGAAGCTTTCTTT
many	TRBJ1-1	NA	TRBV7-9	CASSFGQYTEAFF	TGTGCCAGCAGCTTCGGCCAGTACACTGAAGCTTTCTTT
many	TRBJ2-5	NA	TRBV10-3	CAIKGTAQETQYF	TGTGCCATCAAGGGGACGGCCCAAGAGACCCAGTACTTC
NA	TRBJ2-5	TRBD1	TRBV5-4	CASSLGNADRGQETQYF	TGTGCCAGCAGCTTGGGAAATGCCGACAGGGGACAAGAGACCCAGTACTTC
many	TRBJ2-3	TRBD1	TRBV7-3	CASSLSRGRDTQYF	TGTGCCAGCAGCTTAAGCAGGGGGCGAGATACGCAGTATTTT
few	TRBJ1-2	TRBD1	TRBV9	CASSPTGVHGYGYTF	TGTGCCAGCAGCCCCACAGGGGTCCATGGCTATGGCTACACCTTC
many	TRBJ1-2	TRBD1	TRBV6-5	CASSYAGTGDGYTF	TGTGCCAGCAGTTACGCCGGGACAGGGGATGGCTACACCTTC
NA	TRBJ2-3	TRBD2	TRBV2	CASSPGTRSSDTQYF	TGTGCCAGCAGTCCCGGGACTAGGTCATCAGATACGCAGTATTTT
medium-sized	TRBJ2-3	NA	TRBV5-1	CASSTEGSDTQYF	TGCGCCAGCAGCACTGAGGGATCAGATACGCAGTATTTT
many	TRBJ2-2	NA	TRBV5-1	CASGVSVGTGELFF	TGCGCCAGCGGCGTTTCTGTGGGCACCGGGGAGCTGTTTTTT
NA	TRBJ1-1	NA	TRBV3-1	CASSQPDRSTEAFF	TGTGCCAGCAGCCAGCCCGACAGGAGCACTGAAGCTTTCTTT
many	TRBJ2-1	TRBD1	TRBV7-6	CASSSGTDLMSSYNEQFF	TGTGCCAGCAGCTCGGGGACAGATCTCATGAGCTCCTACAATGAGCAGTTCTTC
many	TRBJ2-2	NA	TRBV5-1	CASSLELVDTGELFF	TGCGCCAGCAGCTTGGAACTAGTTGACACCGGGGAGCTGTTTTTT
medium-sized	TRBJ2-3	TRBD1	TRBV14	CASSTVQGQGVDTQYF	TGTGCCAGCAGCACCGTCCAGGGACAGGGAGTCGATACGCAGTATTTT
many	TRBJ1-6	NA	TRBV6-5	CASSYSMGLYNSPLHF	TGTGCCAGCAGTTACTCGATGGGGCTTTATAATTCACCCCTCCACTTT
NA	TRBJ1-2	NA	TRBV29-1	CRVDDGMGVYTF	TGCAGAGTTGACGACGGAATGGGTGTCTACACCTTC
many	TRBJ2-6	NA	TRBV27	CASSPMVGVAGANVLTF	TGTGCCAGCAGTCCCATGGTGGGTGTCGCTGGGGCCAACGTCCTGACTTTC
many	TRBJ2-1	TRBD1	TRBV7-9	CASSLQGAYNEQFF	TGTGCCAGCAGCTTACAGGGGGCTTACAATGAGCAGTTCTTC
many	TRBJ2-1	NA	TRBV4-3	CASSQVGDGTYGARDEQFF	TGCGCCAGCAGCCAAGTGGGGGACGGGACCTACGGTGCCCGCGATGAGCAGTTCTTC
many	TRBJ2-1	NA	TRBV6-2/TRBV6-3	CASSYPPDEQFF	TGTGCCAGCAGTTACCCTCCCGATGAGCAGTTCTTC
many	TRBJ2-7	TRBD1	TRBV5-1	CASGGTGGYEQYF	TGCGCCAGCGGGGGGACAGGGGGCTACGAGCAGTACTTC